This T cell receptor beta chain appears in the sequencing data of a study of CD8 T cells in ankylosing spondylitis. This CDR3 region has 15 residues. Germline V lookup: CDR1 SGHKS, CDR2 YYEKEE (reference sequence). V shed 1 base and J 3 bases; nucleotides not matched to a gene: 7. TCRdb called the 5' RACE reads again in MiXCR, with one record for every CDR3 protein. The sample includes roughly 180,000 distinct CDR3 sequences, 9.8% of them seen just once. About this clonotype itself: As yet, its antigen is unknown.

Whole-study results and caveats: The authors found the disease-linked clones to be CD8+ and relatively rare in peripheral blood. Disease-linked clones were reportedly significantly enriched in matched ankylosing spondylitis synovial fluid.

Sequencing was performed on blood, either unsorted or a sorted T cell fraction (not recorded which). This TCR came from a female donor with ankylosing spondylitis or in good health (not recorded which). J is TRBJ2-7 and V is TRBV5-5, with 7 bases that match TRBD1. CDR3 nucleotides: TGTGCCAGCAGCTTGTCTGGACAGGTCCACTACGAGCAGTACTTC. Translation: CASSLSGQVHYEQYF.